One sample yielded the 7 T cell receptor beta chains listed below, sequenced in a study of blood T cell repertoires in COVID-19. The protocol was immunoSEQ multiplex PCR, while the TCRdb copy is restricted to in-frame clones and leaves out a portion. The top ten clones hold 5% to 5.5% of a sample with roughly 360,000 clones, about four fifths of them seen once. Sequenced input: PBMCs or T cells enriched from blood (not recorded which). These receptors all come from a woman aged 45 to 65 who had recovered from COVID-19.

This sequence joins TRBV4-2 and TRBJ2-7, with 7 bases identical to TRBD1. CDR3 size: 15 residues. V lost 1 base, J lost 2 bases, and 5 bases stayed unmatched. CDR1 and CDR2 (germline): LGHNA, YNFKEQ. The CDR3 sequence: CASSQAGQATYEQYF. The CDR3 region has the DNA TGTGCCAGCAGCCAAGCCGGACAGGCGACCTACGAGCAGTACTTC.

The chain is built from TRBV4-1 and TRBJ2-1; perhaps TRBD2 as D (6 bases). This CDR3 contains 14 residues. Trimming removed 1 base at V and 12 bases at J, with 16 bases between. Germline V gene data show CDR1 as MGHRA and CDR2 as YSYEKL. Here the CDR3 DNA reads TGCGCCAGCAGCCAAGTCTTGCGGGGTCAGAGGCAGTTCTTC. Amino acids: CASSQVLRGQRQFF.

CDR3 region: CSASDGTGVLGSSGYTF. The CDR3 DNA reads as TGCAGTGCTAGTGACGGGACAGGGGTGTTAGGTTCTAGTGGCTACACCTTC. The chain combines TRBV20-1 with TRBJ1-2, with 10 bases fitting TRBD1. With 3 bases clipped from V and 7 bases from J, the junction kept 17 bases outside the gene matches. The CDR3 has 17 residues. The germline CDR1 and CDR2 sequences are DFQATT and SNEGSKA (reference sequence).

This clone was detected only a few times. The chain combines TRBV4-2 with TRBJ1-5; the D gene is possibly TRBD1 (5 bases). CDR3 length equals 15 residues. The V gene lost 5 bases and the J gene lost 3 bases, with 14 bases spanning the gap. In germline, CDR1 is LGHNA, CDR2 YNFKEQ. The CDR3 protein is CASSETDRSNQPQHF. For the CDR3, the DNA is TGTGCCAGCAGCGAAACCGACAGATCCAATCAGCCCCAGCATTTT.

This sequence joins TRBV7-2 and TRBJ1-1; tentative D call: TRBD1 (6 bases). The CDR3 has 15 residues. The germline V and J ends were trimmed by 1 base and 0 bases, with 9 bases remaining between them. Germline-derived CDR1 and CDR2 are SGHTA and FQGNSA. CDR3 region: CASSLGGGMNTEAFF. CDR3 coding DNA: TGTGCCAGCAGCTTAGGAGGGGGTATGAACACTGAAGCTTTCTTT.

The chain has TRBV6-2 or TRBV6-3 and TRBJ2-5; D not resolved. The length of the CDR3 is 13 residues. Germline values: CDR1 MNHEY, CDR2 SVGEGT. Trimming removed 2 bases from V and 5 bases from J, with 9 bases in between. CDR3 sequence reads: CASSYLTSETQYF. For the CDR3, the DNA is TGTGCCAGCAGTTACCTAACTTCGGAGACCCAGTACTTC.

The chain uses TRBV2 and TRBJ2-3, with 10 bases fitting TRBD2. CDR3 length: 17 amino acids. Per germline, CDR1 SNHLY and CDR2 FYNNEI. V was pared by 4 bases and J by 0 bases, with 7 bases of the junction left unmatched. CDR3 sequence: CASSVNSGGTSTDTQYF. The CDR3 nucleotides are TGTGCCAGCAGTGTTAATAGCGGGGGGACTAGCACAGATACGCAGTATTTT.